The rows below give T cell receptor beta chains drawn from one sample of a study of OX40 agonist ivuxolimab in advanced cancers. TCRdb keeps only in-frame clones here, not all; method: immunoSEQ multiplex PCR. The sample consists of tens of thousands of clones, around 81% of them appearing once. The source material was CD4+ or CD8+ T cells sorted from blood, sampled in a trial of the OX40 agonist ivuxolimab. These TCRs come from an adult with an advanced solid tumor such as melanoma, head and neck, liver or kidney cancer. Both conserved end residues are part of each CDR3.

j_call v_call cdr3_aa
TRBJ2-5 TRBV7-9 CASSFGTDNQETQYF
TRBJ2-2 TRBV25-1 CASSEWGAGELFF
TRBJ1-1 TRBV6-6 CASSIQGGFGTEAFF
TRBJ1-2 TRBV2 CASSESAGLYGYTF
TRBJ2-7 TRBV27 CASSFSGTYEQYF
TRBJ2-1 TRBV5-4 CASSPLRGYNEQFF
TRBJ1-6 TRBV4-1 CASSPIAGNSPLHF
TRBJ2-1 TRBV7-6 CASSLEQETYNEQFF
TRBJ2-3 TRBV11-2 CASSLGTGVTDTQYF
TRBJ1-5 TRBV19 CASSTYNQPQHF
TRBJ2-1 TRBV27 CASSSPESSYNEQFF
TRBJ2-2 TRBV19 CASTLAGVGAGELFF
TRBJ1-2 TRBV6-5 CASSYSPGQGLGYTF
TRBJ2-7 TRBV27 CASSSEGAYHYEQYF
TRBJ2-1 TRBV19 CASRGDSNEQFF
TRBJ2-7 TRBV5-4 CASRGQFSYEQYF
TRBJ2-1 TRBV10-3 CAIKNGHGGNEQFF
TRBJ2-7 TRBV19 CASSIAQGASYEQYF
TRBJ2-2 TRBV7-2 CASSLPQREGTGELFF